The TCR beta chain described here comes from a study of blood T cells in healthy people across ages (dated by TCRdb to about 2015). Turning to the overall study: In model experiments, template switching captured roughly one uniquely barcoded TCR beta cDNA molecule for every two T cells. To avoid experimental bias, donors of different ages were spread randomly across the sequencing lanes. For two donors (one aged 18 to 29 and one aged 80 or older), the study analyzed two additional independent replicas of 1 million unique cDNA reads from the same blood draw. To track age-related changes in TCR beta repertoire diversity, the study relied on deep sequencing normalized with unique cDNA molecular identifiers. The donors were divided into four age groups: young (average around 16 years), middle-aged (roughly 42), aged (62) and long-lived (approximately 74). Broad study findings and their caveats: Total diversity estimates from one million sequenced T cells were considered lower bounds and underestimates. Observed TCR beta diversity per million T cells fell roughly linearly with age, and a significant reduction was already apparent by age around 44. Because profiling used bulk unsorted PBMCs, naive and antigen-experienced compartments could not be compared conclusively. Compared with the aged group, the long-lived group had more naive CD4+ T cells, fewer expanded clones and increased TCR diversity, a pattern suggesting age selection. Observed TCR beta diversity correlated strongly with the percentage of naive T cells measured by flow cytometry. Donor CMV infection status was unknown, potentially confounding age-related changes in expanded clonotypes.

This clonotype occurred a few times. Its antigen has not been determined. Base qualities are not recorded, but no much larger clone differs from it by a single base. Donors were 35 to 40 systemically healthy Caucasian individuals from Russia aged 6 to 90 years. Ten milliliters of peripheral blood were drawn from each donor into EDTA-treated Vacutainer tubes. Ficoll-Paque density-gradient centrifugation was used to isolate PBMCs, with at least 6.5 million obtained per sample. Total RNA, at least 5.5 micrograms per sample, was extracted from PBMCs with Trizol reagent. The percentages of naive CD45RAhigh/CD27high T cells were determined by flow cytometry on a PBMC aliquot from every donor. The library came from 5' RACE. The sample was run on an Illumina HiSeq 2500. The second PCR ran for about 6 to 12 cycles and used a J-beta primer mix along with a sample-barcoded 5' primer. A template-switch 5' adaptor carrying 12 random nucleotides introduced a unique molecular identifier onto each TCR beta cDNA molecule. At least 2.5 million CDR3-containing paired-end reads were obtained from each sample. First-strand cDNA synthesis was performed from all RNA using the Mint cDNA synthesis kit, with priming by a TRBC-specific oligonucleotide. Following uracil-DNA glycosylase treatment, a first 18-cycle PCR with universal primers M1SS and BC2_uni_R was performed on all cDNA. In the source study's methods: For normalization, 1 million high-quality reads were randomly selected from each sample, with every read carrying a distinct molecular identifier. Reads with shared molecular identifiers were discarded instead of being binned into consensus sequences. MiTCR, with a Q25 quality threshold and the strictest error-elimination algorithm, was used for CDR3 identification, clonotype clustering and error correction. Lower-bound total TCR beta diversity was estimated with a nonparametric unseen species model using Euler transformation. Starting from the raw public reads, TCRdb applied fastp trimming at Q25, assembled clones with MiXCR and retained in-frame beta chains. Rows merge per CDR3 protein into single entries with the most common DNA and genes. TCRdb's processing, not the study's, gives the V and J calls here. The sample contains about a million distinct CDR3 sequences, around 49% of them found a single time. The ten largest clones take up about an eighth of the sample.

The CDR3 goes from the cysteine to the phenylalanine over 17 residues. Of all the DNA, just the CDR3 is kept, 51 bases in frame from base 1. The germline V and J ends show losses of 6 bases and 0 bases respectively, and no gene match explains 11 bases of the junction. CDR1 and CDR2 (SGHAT, FQNNGV) derive from the germline V gene. Sequenced input: blood. The rearrangement combines TRBV11-2 with TRBJ2-3, and 8 junctional nucleotides match TRBD2. This clonotype was sampled from a man aged 25 to 45 in good health. The nucleotide sequence is TGTGCCAGCAGACCGCGGCGGGGGGAACCTAGCACAGATACGCAGTATTTT. This codes for CASRPRRGEPSTDTQYF.